The rows below give T cell receptor beta chains drawn from one sample of a study of CD8+CD57+ T cells in acquired aplastic anemia. TCRdb reprocessed the reads with MiXCR, giving one entry per CDR3 protein. The data contain more than 150,000 distinct CDR3 sequences, roughly half of them seen just once; the ten biggest clones take up about 2.9%. The sequencing sample was made of sorted CD4+, CD8+, or CD8+CD57+ T cells (not recorded which) from PBMCs. The receptors were sampled from a human donor in good health. CDR3s include the opening cysteine and the closing phenylalanine or tryptophan. D genes are given only for firm matches. Clone size is shown for a subset of rows, as once, few, many or a class of expanded clone.

d_call j_call clone_size v_call cdr3_aa cdr3_nt
. TRBJ2-2 few TRBV10-2 CASSEDLGAGELFF TGCGCCAGCAGTGAGGACTTAGGGGCCGGGGAGCTGTTTTTT
. TRBJ2-5 . TRBV19 CASSIGRGETQYF TGTGCCAGTAGTATAGGACGTGGGGAGACCCAGTACTTC
. TRBJ1-5 few TRBV19 CASSTQGNQPQHF TGTGCCAGTAGTACACAGGGCAATCAGCCCCAGCATTTT
. TRBJ1-1 . TRBV6-1 CASRNQRDAFF TGTGCCAGCAGAAACCAGCGTGATGCTTTCTTT
TRBD1 TRBJ1-2 once TRBV7-8 CASSVPGQPNYGYTF TGTGCCAGCAGCGTCCCGGGACAGCCTAACTATGGCTACACCTTC
TRBD2 TRBJ2-1 . TRBV6-5 CASSYSGGSSEQFF TGTGCCAGCAGTTACTCGGGCGGGAGTTCTGAGCAGTTCTTC
. TRBJ2-2 many TRBV20-1 CSAREDITGELFF TGCAGTGCTAGAGAAGACATCACCGGGGAGCTGTTTTTT
. TRBJ1-2 few TRBV28 CASSPRGDGYTF TGTGCCAGCAGTCCGCGGGGGGATGGCTACACCTTC
TRBD1 TRBJ2-3 . TRBV5-1 CASSLVGGSTDTQYF TGCGCCAGCAGCTTGGTAGGGGGCTCCACAGACACGCAGTATTTT
TRBD1 TRBJ2-7 . TRBV10-3 CASSVGTALDEQYF TGTGCCAGCAGTGTTGGGACAGCCCTGGACGAGCAGTACTTC
. TRBJ1-3 once TRBV20-1 CSVGKDSSGNTIYF TGCAGTGTCGGCAAGGACAGCTCTGGAAACACCATATATTTT
. TRBJ2-2 . TRBV25-1 CASTPTVNTEELFF TGTGCCAGCACCCCGACAGTTAACACCGAGGAGCTGTTCTTT
TRBD1 TRBJ1-6 . TRBV20-1 CSAHPGQGYSPLHF TGCAGTGCCCATCCGGGACAGGGGTATTCACCCCTCCACTTT
TRBD1 TRBJ2-7 few TRBV18 CASSSGTGKAEQYF TGTGCCAGCTCGTCCGGGACAGGGAAAGCCGAGCAGTACTTC
TRBD2 TRBJ2-5 . TRBV2 CASKSNSGGWETQYF TGTGCCAGCAAATCCAATAGCGGGGGGTGGGAGACCCAGTACTTC
TRBD1 TRBJ2-1 . TRBV20-1 CSAAGQGSYNEQFF TGCAGTGCCGCCGGACAGGGGAGCTACAATGAGCAGTTCTTC
. TRBJ1-5 . TRBV20-1 CSANQGTNQPQHF TGCAGTGCTAATCAGGGGACCAATCAGCCCCAGCATTTT
. TRBJ2-1 many TRBV7-3 CASSLKIGGYNEQFF TGTGCCAGCAGCTTAAAGATAGGGGGTTACAATGAGCAGTTCTTC
. TRBJ1-5 many TRBV24-1 CATSTPGIGQPQHF TGTGCCACCAGTACTCCCGGGATAGGCCAGCCCCAGCATTTT
. TRBJ2-5 . TRBV19 CASMRGMTQYF TGTGCCAGTATGCGAGGGATGACCCAGTACTTC
. TRBJ2-7 many TRBV19 CASSIGRGNEQYF TGTGCCAGTAGTATTGGCAGGGGCAACGAGCAGTACTTC
. TRBJ2-3 many TRBV24-1 CATSDARTVPDTQYF TGTGCCACCAGTGACGCGAGGACGGTCCCAGATACGCAGTATTTT
. TRBJ1-1 once TRBV3-1 CASSQDLAGRATEAFF TGTGCCAGCAGCCAAGATCTGGCAGGGCGTGCGACTGAAGCTTTCTTT
. TRBJ2-6 . TRBV11-2 CASSLDGVWGINVLTF TGTGCCAGCAGCTTAGACGGAGTATGGGGGATCAACGTCCTGACTTTC
. TRBJ2-3 . TRBV19 CASRGTDTQYF TGTGCCTCAAGGGGCACAGATACGCAGTATTTT
. TRBJ2-7 . TRBV7-9 CASSLGTVEQYF TGTGCCAGCAGCTTAGGGACCGTCGAGCAGTACTTC
TRBD2 TRBJ2-3 many TRBV20-1 CSARVGGRHDTQYF TGCAGTGCTAGAGTGGGCGGGAGGCACGATACGCAGTATTTT
. TRBJ1-2 few TRBV25-1 CASSKRGGDYGYTF TGTGCCAGCAGTAAGCGGGGAGGGGACTATGGCTACACCTTC
TRBD2 TRBJ2-1 many TRBV12-3/TRBV12-4 CASSRRLAGNADEQFF TGTGCCAGCAGTCGGCGACTAGCGGGAAATGCGGATGAGCAGTTCTTC
. TRBJ1-1 few TRBV20-1 CSAEGPGRGPMNTEAFF TGCAGTGCTGAGGGGCCTGGGCGGGGGCCCATGAACACTGAAGCTTTCTTT
TRBD2 TRBJ2-3 many TRBV20-1 CSARDVTSGGPNTQYF TGCAGTGCTAGAGACGTGACTAGCGGGGGGCCCAATACGCAGTATTTT
. TRBJ1-5 many TRBV20-1 CSASGTPQPQHF TGCAGTGCTAGTGGCACTCCACAGCCCCAGCATTTT
TRBD1 TRBJ2-1 . TRBV4-2 CASSRPGTGNNEQFF TGTGCCAGCAGCCGACCCGGGACAGGGAACAATGAGCAGTTCTTC
TRBD1 TRBJ1-6 . TRBV24-1 CASGEGQGGNSPHHF TGTGCCAGCGGGGAAGGACAGGGAGGCAATTCACCCCACCACTTT
TRBD1 TRBJ2-2 many TRBV5-1 CASSLADRAGAGELFF TGCGCCAGCAGCTTGGCAGACAGGGCCGGCGCCGGGGAGCTGTTTTTT
. TRBJ1-2 . TRBV20-1 CSARDGNVFYGYTF TGCAGTGCTAGAGATGGAAACGTTTTCTATGGCTACACCTTC
. TRBJ2-7 . TRBV29-1 CSVEAFDPPYEQYF TGCAGCGTTGAAGCCTTCGACCCTCCCTACGAGCAGTACTTC
. TRBJ2-2 . TRBV24-1 CATGGKNTGELFF TGTGCCACCGGAGGCAAGAACACCGGGGAGCTGTTTTTT
TRBD1 TRBJ2-1 many TRBV15 CATSRVRPQGVGYNEQFF TGTGCCACCAGCAGAGTTCGCCCACAGGGGGTGGGATACAATGAGCAGTTCTTC
. TRBJ2-1 . TRBV10-3 CATSADGNYNEQLF TGTGCCACCAGTGCGGACGGAAACTACAATGAGCAGCTCTTC
. TRBJ1-6 many TRBV7-8 CAGSFSGSPLHF TGTGCCGGCAGCTTCTCAGGTTCACCCCTCCACTTT
. TRBJ2-7 . TRBV13 CASSPWGRGIEQYF TGTGCCAGCAGCCCGTGGGGGCGGGGGATCGAGCAGTACTTC
TRBD2 TRBJ2-1 . TRBV24-1 CATSPASGRREQFF TGTGCCACCAGTCCTGCCAGCGGGAGGAGGGAGCAGTTCTTC
. TRBJ2-1 many TRBV5-1 CASSPQQTGNEQFF TGCGCCAGCAGCCCGCAACAAACAGGTAATGAGCAGTTCTTC
. TRBJ2-7 few TRBV11-3 CASSLESGSTYEQYF TGTGCCAGCAGCTTAGAGAGCGGTTCTACGTACGAGCAGTACTTC